The rows below give T cell receptor beta chains drawn from one sample of a study of blood T cell repertoires in COVID-19. Only in-frame clones appear in the TCRdb table, and some are missing; sequencing was by immunoSEQ multiplex PCR. The sample lists about 230,000 clones, about 83% occurring once. Sequencing used peripheral blood. The receptors were sampled from a woman in her fifties or sixties with acute or convalescent COVID-19. The CDR3 runs from the conserved cysteine through the conserved F or W. Each record gives: V gene, J gene, D gene, clone size, CDR3 DNA, CDR3 protein. D genes are given only for firm matches. Clone sizes are given selectively: once, few, many, or a class where the clone is expanded.

V: TRBV2
J: TRBJ2-1
D: TRBD2
size: -
DNA: TGTGCCAGCAGCGACTGGACTAGCGGGCACTACAATGAGCAGTTCTTC
CDR3: CASSDWTSGHYNEQFF

V: TRBV10-3
J: TRBJ1-2
D: TRBD1
size: once
DNA: TGTGCCATCAGTGAGAAGTCGGACAGGGGCTATGGCTACACCTTC
CDR3: CAISEKSDRGYGYTF

V: TRBV28
J: TRBJ1-5
D: TRBD1
size: -
DNA: TGTGCCAGCAGCTACGGGACAGGGGGCTTGGGCAATCAGCCCCAGCATTTT
CDR3: CASSYGTGGLGNQPQHF

V: TRBV2
J: TRBJ1-4
D: TRBD1
size: -
DNA: TGTGCCAGCAGGGGACAGCCGGGAGAAAAACTGTTTTTT
CDR3: CASRGQPGEKLFF

V: TRBV7-6
J: TRBJ2-7
D: -
size: -
DNA: TGTGCCAGCAGCTTACTGGGGGGGCTTGAATCCTACGAGCAGTACTTC
CDR3: CASSLLGGLESYEQYF

V: TRBV5-1
J: TRBJ2-3
D: TRBD1
size: -
DNA: TGCGCCAGCAGCTGGGACAGGACCACAGATACGCAGTATTTT
CDR3: CASSWDRTTDTQYF

V: TRBV5-1
J: TRBJ2-6
D: -
size: -
DNA: TGCGCCAGCAGCTTGTCGTCCGGGGCCAACGTCCTGACTTTC
CDR3: CASSLSSGANVLTF

V: TRBV6-1
J: TRBJ1-1
D: -
size: -
DNA: TGTGCCAGCAGTGAAAAGGGGTGGGGGCAGAGGGCTTTCTTT
CDR3: CASSEKGWGQRAFF

V: TRBV7-2
J: TRBJ2-6
D: -
size: -
DNA: TGTGCCAGCACTTCCGGCCCGAGGTTCTCTGGGGCCAACGTCCTGACTTTC
CDR3: CASTSGPRFSGANVLTF

V: TRBV19
J: TRBJ2-2
D: -
size: -
DNA: TGTGCCAGTAGTATGGAAACAGGAACGACCGGGGAGCTGTTTTTT
CDR3: CASSMETGTTGELFF

V: TRBV11-2
J: TRBJ2-7
D: -
size: -
DNA: TGTGCCAGCAGCTTATCTCACGAGCAGTACTTC
CDR3: CASSLSHEQYF

V: TRBV6-1
J: TRBJ2-6
D: TRBD1
size: -
DNA: TGTGCCAGCAGTGAAGACTTGACAGGGGGATTCTCTGGGGCCAACGTCCTGACTTTC
CDR3: CASSEDLTGGFSGANVLTF